Shown below are 3 T cell receptor beta chains from a single sample sequenced in a study of cytomegalovirus exposure and HLA in healthy donors. The PCR was carried out with 60 Vbeta primers and 13 Jbeta primers. Here immunoSEQ multiplex PCR was the method, and the copy in TCRdb shows in-frame clones only, minus some. The data show about 190,000 clones, about 81% seen once. Sequencing was done on a sample of PBMCs. These receptor sequences come from a man in his thirties or forties in good health and CMV-seropositive.

This chain links TRBV28 with TRBJ1-1; TRBD1 agrees at 7 bases. J gave up 6 bases and V 5 bases, and 6 bases lay outside the gene matches. This CDR3 region has 13 residues. Germline-derived CDR1 and CDR2 are MDHEN and SYDVKM. CDR3 DNA sequence: TGTGCCAGCAGTGTACAGGGGATGGCTGAAGCTTTCTTT. This codes for CASSVQGMAEAFF.

The chain links TRBV29-1 to TRBJ2-7; 9 nucleotides line up with TRBD1. Germline trimming cut 3 bases from V and 5 bases from J; bases unmatched to any gene: 5. From germline, CDR1 is SQVTM and CDR2 ANQGSEA. The CDR3 has 13 residues. The CDR3, as DNA: TGCAGCGTTGAGGGGACAGGGAGGGACGAGCAGTACTTC. Translation gives CSVEGTGRDEQYF.

The rearrangement links TRBV7-9 to TRBJ1-1, with D maybe TRBD1 (6 bases). Germline V lookup: CDR1 SEHNR, CDR2 FQNEAQ (reference sequence). CDR3 length equals 14 residues. The ends were cut back, 6 bases at V and 4 bases at J, with 15 bases in the middle. In DNA form, the CDR3 reads TGTGCCAGCAGGTCGCAGGGGTTAGGCACTGAAGCTTTCTTT. It translates to CASRSQGLGTEAFF.